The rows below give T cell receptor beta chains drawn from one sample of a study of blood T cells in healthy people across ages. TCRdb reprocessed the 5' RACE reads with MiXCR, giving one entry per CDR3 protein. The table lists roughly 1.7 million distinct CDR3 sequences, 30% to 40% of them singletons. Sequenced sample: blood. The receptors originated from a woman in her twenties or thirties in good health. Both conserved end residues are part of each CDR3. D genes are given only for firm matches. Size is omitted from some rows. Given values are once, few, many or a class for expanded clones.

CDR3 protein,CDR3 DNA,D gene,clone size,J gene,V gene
CASSVTGDVGDTQYF,TGTGCCAGCAGCGTAACAGGGGATGTTGGAGATACGCAGTATTTT,TRBD1,NA,TRBJ2-3,TRBV9
CASSLPPPADTQYF,TGTGCCAGCAGCCTCCCTCCCCCGGCAGATACGCAGTATTTT,NA,NA,TRBJ2-3,TRBV7-8
CSASLAGGPQETQYF,TGCAGTGCTAGTCTAGCGGGGGGACCCCAAGAGACCCAGTACTTC,TRBD2,few,TRBJ2-5,TRBV20-1
CAISVQGEYQETQYF,TGTGCCATCAGTGTCCAGGGGGAGTACCAAGAGACCCAGTACTTC,TRBD1,once,TRBJ2-5,TRBV10-3
CASSNRDYLLEQYF,TGTGCCAGCAGTAACCGGGACTATCTCCTCGAGCAGTACTTC,TRBD2,NA,TRBJ2-7,TRBV12-3/TRBV12-4
CAWRPPDSYSYEQYF,TGTGCCTGGAGGCCCCCGGACAGCTATTCCTACGAGCAGTACTTC,NA,NA,TRBJ2-7,TRBV30
CSARPPNRAHGYTF,TGCAGTGCTAGACCACCTAACAGGGCCCATGGCTACACCTTC,NA,few,TRBJ1-2,TRBV20-1
CSARDHRGSYEQYF,TGCAGTGCTAGAGATCACAGGGGATCCTACGAGCAGTACTTC,TRBD1,few,TRBJ2-7,TRBV20-1
CASSQAPGGGGGGNEQFF,TGTGCCAGCAGCCAAGCCCCCGGGGGCGGCGGGGGTGGGAATGAGCAGTTCTTC,NA,few,TRBJ2-1,TRBV3-1
CASSQPPEARSTDTQYF,TGCGCCAGCAGCCAGCCCCCGGAGGCGCGTAGCACAGATACGCAGTATTTT,NA,NA,TRBJ2-3,TRBV4-1